The 29 T cell receptor beta chains below come from one sample, sequenced in a study of response to subunit inactivated influenza vaccine. TCRdb re-called the RT-PCR reads through MiXCR, storing one row per CDR3 protein. Counted here are about 700,000 distinct CDR3 sequences, 15% to 18% occurring once; the ten biggest clones make up 9.5% to 13%. The sample in question was PBMCs from blood, obtained approximately 13 days after vaccination. The source is a man aged 45 to 65 who received an inactivated influenza vaccine.

This clonotype was seen a few times. As DNA, the CDR3 is TGTGCCAGCAGTTACGGACTAGCGGGGGAACATGAGACCCAGTACTTC. Translating it yields CASSYGLAGEHETQYF. V usage is TRBV6-5 and J usage is TRBJ2-5, with TRBD2 identical over 13 bases. V lost 2 bases to trimming and J lost 5 bases; unmatched junction nucleotides: 5. Germline CDR1 and CDR2: MNHEY and SVGAGI. There are 16 residues in the CDR3.

This clonotype was seen many times. The rearrangement uses TRBV6-2 or TRBV6-3 and TRBJ2-5; D is possibly TRBD2 (5 bases). Looked up from germline, CDR1 is MNHEY and CDR2 is SVGEGT. Between the trimmed V and J ends, which lost 10 bases and 0 bases, there was a span of 30 bases. This CDR3 has 19 residues. The CDR3: CATKYAGGGGRPYQETQYF. In DNA form, the CDR3 reads TGTGCCACCAAATACGCGGGCGGAGGCGGGCGGCCCTACCAAGAGACCCAGTACTTC.

This clonotype was detected only a few times. The chain recombines TRBV12-3 or TRBV12-4 with TRBJ2-7, with D perhaps TRBD2 (6 bases). V gave up 1 base and J gave up 6 bases, with 16 bases separating them. The CDR3 is 15 amino acids. The CDR3 sequence is CASSLGGSGQSEQYF. The DNA of the CDR3 is TGTGCCAGCAGTTTAGGGGGTAGCGGCCAGAGCGAGCAGTACTTC.

In its sample, this clonotype was seen a few times. V is TRBV13 and J is TRBJ1-2; D gene ambiguous. CDR3 size: 16 residues. Germline CDR1 reads PRHDT; CDR2 reads FYEKMQ (reference sequence). The V and J ends lost 6 bases and 8 bases respectively, with 25 bases between them. CDR3 DNA: TGTGCCAGCAGTCCGAAACAAGAATCGGGAATCGGCGGCTACACCTTC. This sequence encodes CASSPKQESGIGGYTF.

The rearrangement uses TRBV12-3 or TRBV12-4 and TRBJ2-4, with D possibly TRBD2 on 6 matching bases. The V end was cut by 6 bases, the J end by 6 bases, with 12 bases between. CDR3 size: 13 residues. CDR3 region: CASSAPGLNIQYF. The CDR3 nucleotides read TGTGCCAGCAGCGCGCCGGGACTAAACATTCAGTACTTC.

The chain carries TRBV28 and TRBJ1-1, with D perhaps TRBD1 (6 bases). Looked up from germline, CDR1 is MDHEN and CDR2 is SYDVKM. This CDR3 contains 14 residues. V was clipped by 6 bases and J by 5 bases, with 16 bases between them. Here the CDR3 reads CASRYGTGITEAFF. In nucleotides, the CDR3 is TGTGCCAGCAGATACGGAACAGGGATAACTGAAGCTTTCTTT. The full variable domain, its missing parts supplied by reference TRBV28 and TRBJ1-1, is DVKVTQSSRYLVKRTGEKVFLECVQDMDHENMFWYRQDPGLGLRLIYFSYDVKMKEKGDIPEGYSVSREKKERFSLILESASTNQTSMYLCASRYGTGITEAFFGQGTRLTVV.

This rearrangement joins TRBV4-1 to TRBJ2-3; 7 positions match TRBD1. With 1 base clipped from V and 2 bases from J, the junction kept 3 bases outside the gene matches. CDR1 is MGHRA and CDR2 is YSYEKL in the germline V gene. CDR3 length: 15 amino acids. The DNA of the CDR3 is TGCGCCAGCAGCCAAGCACAGGGGATCACAGATACGCAGTATTTT. It translates to CASSQAQGITDTQYF.

This sequence joins TRBV20-1 and TRBJ2-1; no reliable D call. This CDR3 contains 13 residues. The germline V gene has CDR1 DFQATT and CDR2 SNEGSKA (reference sequence). V was trimmed by 0 bases and J by 9 bases, leaving 12 bases between them. CDR3 DNA sequence: TGCAGTGCTAGAGATGCACGGGTGGGTGAGCAGTTCTTC. Residues: CSARDARVGEQFF.

This clonotype was detected ten times or more. The chain couples TRBV12-3 or TRBV12-4 to TRBJ2-7; D might be TRBD1 (6 bases). Deletions cut 3 bases from V and 3 bases from J, with 18 bases between. This CDR3 has 16 amino acids. The CDR3 sequence is CASSFSFQGSLYEQYF. The DNA for the CDR3 is TGTGCCAGCAGTTTTTCTTTCCAGGGGTCCCTCTACGAGCAGTACTTC.

The rearrangement links TRBV7-2 to TRBJ1-6; TRBD1 matches at 7 bases. CDR1 and CDR2 (germline): SGHTA, FQGNSA. Germline trimming cut 4 bases from V and 7 bases from J; bases unmatched to any gene: 7. CDR3 length: 15 amino acids. The CDR3 is CASSSDRARNSPLHF. The CDR3 nucleotides are TGTGCCAGCAGCTCCGACAGGGCGCGGAATTCACCCCTCCACTTT.

As DNA, the CDR3 is TGCGCCAGCAGCTTGAACCGACAGGGCACAGATACGCAGTATTTT. This gives the protein CASSLNRQGTDTQYF. This chain joins TRBV5-1 and TRBJ2-3, with D possibly being TRBD1 (6 bases). This CDR3 spans 15 amino acids. Trimming left V 1 base short and J 1 base short, with 10 bases between. Germline assignment: CDR1 SGHRS and CDR2 YFSETQ.

This clonotype was recorded a few times. CDR3 nucleotides: TGTGCCAGCCTTTTAGGTCCGGAGCAGTACTTC. Amino acid sequence: CASLLGPEQYF. V and J are TRBV6-1 and TRBJ2-7; D gene unclear. Looked up from germline, CDR1 is MNHNS and CDR2 is SASEGT. The V gene lost 8 bases and the J gene lost 7 bases, with 12 bases spanning the gap. The CDR3 has 11 amino acids.

This clonotype came up many times. This chain links TRBV6-5 with TRBJ1-5, with D perhaps matching TRBD1 (5 bases). The germline V gene encodes CDR1 MNHEY and CDR2 SVGAGI. Trimming shortened V by 0 bases and J by 1 base, and 10 bases separated the two germline ends. This CDR3 is built from 16 residues. This CDR3 is CASSYSFWDSNQPQHF. CDR3 bases: TGTGCCAGCAGTTACTCATTCTGGGACAGCAATCAGCCCCAGCATTTT.

This clonotype was recorded at least ten times. The chain recombines TRBV19 with TRBJ2-1; D is undetermined. This CDR3 spans 11 amino acids. V was clipped by 3 bases and J by 3 bases, with 0 bases between them. CDR1 is LNHDA and CDR2 is SQIVND in the germline V gene (reference sequence). The CDR3 nucleotides are TGTGCCAGTAGTATCTACAATGAGCAGTTCTTC. This sequence encodes CASSIYNEQFF. Supplemented by reference TRBV19 and TRBJ2-1, the full variable domain reads DGGITQSPKYLFRKEGQNVTLSCEQNLNHDAMYWYRQDPGQGLRLIYYSQIVNDFQKGDIAEGYSVSREKKESFPLTVTSAQKNPTAFYLCASSIYNEQFFGPGTRLTVL.

Only a few counts were recorded for this clonotype. This sequence joins TRBV12-3 or TRBV12-4 and TRBJ2-1; 9 nucleotides match TRBD1. The CDR3 contains 17 residues. Losses at the gene ends were 4 bases for V and 7 bases for J; bases not matched to a gene: 14. Written as DNA, the CDR3 is TGTGCCAGCAGTTCGAACCCGGGACAGGGAGTAAAAAATGAGCAGTTCTTC. This translates into CASSSNPGQGVKNEQFF.

The genes are TRBV7-2 and TRBJ1-2; D not certain. This CDR3 comprises 15 residues. Germline V lookup: CDR1 SGHTA, CDR2 FQGNSA. V lost 7 bases to trimming and J lost 1 base, with 16 bases between them. For the CDR3, the DNA is TGTGCCAGCACCCTCGAGGCCCGGGGTAACTATGGCTACACCTTC. It encodes CASTLEARGNYGYTF.

This chain links TRBV5-5 with TRBJ2-7; 10 bases map to TRBD2. Germline V gene data show CDR1 as SGHKS and CDR2 as YYEKEE (reference sequence). The J segment lost 4 bases and the V segment lost 5 bases, leaving 12 bases of the junction unmatched. The CDR3 consists of 16 residues. This CDR3 is CASRRMASGSSYEQYF. CDR3 nucleotide sequence: TGTGCCAGCAGACGGATGGCTAGCGGGAGCTCATACGAGCAGTACTTC.

The chain carries TRBV7-3 and TRBJ2-3; D tentatively fits TRBD1 or TRBD2 (5 bases each). CDR1 and CDR2 from the germline V gene are SGHTA and FQGTGA. This CDR3 region has 16 residues. V was clipped by 2 bases and J by 2 bases, with 14 bases between them. The CDR3 reads CASSLVGDQDTDTQYF. The CDR3 DNA is TGTGCCAGCAGCTTAGTCGGGGACCAAGACACAGATACGCAGTATTTT.

In its sample, this clonotype was seen many times. This chain connects TRBV6-5 to TRBJ2-2, with 9 bases that match TRBD1. V lost 4 bases, J lost 2 bases, and 5 bases stayed unmatched. Germline CDR1 is MNHEY and CDR2 is SVGAGI. CDR3 size: 16 residues. Here the CDR3 reads CASSLRTGANTGELFF. The DNA of the CDR3 is TGTGCCAGCAGTTTAAGGACAGGGGCAAACACCGGGGAGCTGTTTTTT.

This clonotype was picked up many times. The V and J genes are TRBV6-5 and TRBJ2-4; 12 bases agree with TRBD2. Germline loops: CDR1 MNHEY, CDR2 SVGAGI. The CDR3 has 17 amino acids. The V and J ends lost 0 bases and 6 bases, in that order; junction bases with no gene match: 6. CDR3 coding DNA: TGTGCCAGCAGTTACTCGGGTGGACTAGCGGGACGAAACATTCAGTACTTC. Encoded protein: CASSYSGGLAGRNIQYF.

In its sample, this clonotype was seen many times. The rearrangement uses TRBV4-3 and TRBJ2-3; TRBD1 matches 7 bases. V was pared by 1 base and J by 1 base, with 2 bases of the junction left unmatched. Germline loops: CDR1 LGHNA, CDR2 YSLEER. This CDR3 is 15 amino acids long. CDR3 residues: CASSQVTGGTDTQYF. The CDR3 DNA sequence: TGCGCCAGCAGCCAAGTCACAGGGGGCACAGATACGCAGTATTTT.

This clonotype was seen only a few times. The rearrangement joins TRBV5-6 to TRBJ2-5, with 9 bases matching TRBD2. The CDR3 has 15 residues. With 0 bases clipped from V and 6 bases from J, the junction kept 6 bases outside the gene matches. Germline CDR1 and CDR2: SGHDT and YYEEEE. CDR3 sequence: CASSLGGGAVQTQYF. In nucleotides, the CDR3 is TGTGCCAGCAGCTTGGGCGGGGGGGCCGTCCAGACCCAGTACTTC. The whole variable domain, filled in from reference TRBV5-6 and TRBJ2-5, reads DAGVTQSPTHLIKTRGQQVTLRCSPKSGHDTVSWYQQALGQGPQFIFQYYEEEERQRGNFPDRFSGHQFPNYSSELNVNALLLGDSALYLCASSLGGGAVQTQYFGPGTRLLVL.

This clonotype was counted between two and nine times. The chain combines TRBV6-2 or TRBV6-3 with TRBJ2-2; D could derive from TRBD1 or TRBD2 (5 bases each). This CDR3 contains 16 residues. CDR1 and CDR2 from the germline V gene are MNHEY and SVGEGT. V was shortened by 5 bases and J by 8 bases, with 21 bases between the two germline ends. The CDR3 is CASSQGLWISGGELFF. CDR3 coding DNA: TGTGCCAGCAGTCAGGGCCTATGGATAAGCGGAGGGGAGCTGTTTTTT.

The chain carries TRBV11-2 and TRBJ2-5; either TRBD1 or TRBD2 may fit D (7 bases each). The ends were cut back, 4 bases at V and 7 bases at J, with 13 bases in the middle. Germline CDR1 SGHAT, CDR2 FQNNGV. This CDR3 comprises 13 residues. The CDR3 DNA reads as TGTGCCAGCAGCTCTGCAGGGGGGGGGACCCAGTACTTC. It encodes CASSSAGGGTQYF.

The sample holds a few counts of this clonotype. V and J are TRBV20-1 and TRBJ2-7; tentative D call: TRBD1 (6 bases). Germline CDR1 DFQATT, CDR2 SNEGSKA (reference sequence). V shed 6 bases and J shed 0 bases, with 15 bases lying between them. The CDR3 runs to 14 residues. As DNA, the CDR3 is TGCAGTGCAACCCGGGACACAAGCTCCTACGAGCAGTACTTC. Protein sequence: CSATRDTSSYEQYF.

There are a few counts of this clonotype. This sequence joins TRBV5-1 and TRBJ2-3; possible D gene TRBD2, 5 bases. CDR3 size: 14 residues. CDR1 and CDR2 (germline): SGHRS, YFSETQ. The ends were cut back, 4 bases at V and 8 bases at J, with 17 bases in the middle. CDR3 region: CASSKGLDQVTQYF. The CDR3 bases are TGCGCCAGCAGCAAAGGACTTGATCAAGTTACGCAGTATTTT.

This clonotype has ten or more counts. The chain links TRBV30 to TRBJ1-4; perhaps TRBD1 as D (6 bases). This CDR3 is built from 16 residues. V was pared by 3 bases and J by 5 bases, with 19 bases between. Looked up from germline, CDR1 is GTSNPN and CDR2 is SVGIG (reference sequence). For the CDR3, the DNA is TGTGCCTGGAGACCTAAAGGGGGTCTTAGGAATGAAAAACTGTTTTTT. As protein: CAWRPKGGLRNEKLFF.

This clonotype was seen a handful of times. The V and J genes are TRBV5-6 and TRBJ2-5; D is uncertain. The V gene's germline CDR1 is SGHDT and CDR2 YYEEEE. This CDR3 spans 14 amino acids. V lost 0 bases to trimming and J lost 3 bases, with 9 bases between them. The CDR3: CASSLVHTEETQYF. The CDR3, as DNA: TGTGCCAGCAGCTTGGTACATACGGAAGAGACCCAGTACTTC. Using reference TRBV5-6 and TRBJ2-5 for the parts outside the CDR3, the full variable domain is DAGVTQSPTHLIKTRGQQVTLRCSPKSGHDTVSWYQQALGQGPQFIFQYYEEEERQRGNFPDRFSGHQFPNYSSELNVNALLLGDSALYLCASSLVHTEETQYFGPGTRLLVL.

The sample holds a few counts of this clonotype. V gene TRBV28 combines with J gene TRBJ2-7; maybe TRBD1 (6 bases). The CDR3 loop spans 15 amino acids. V dropped 6 bases and J dropped 6 bases, with 21 bases sitting between them. Germline V gene sequence: CDR1 MDHEN, CDR2 SYDVKM. CDR3 in DNA: TGTGCCAGCAGCCCCATGGCAGGGGCGGAGAGCGAGCAGTACTTC. It translates to CASSPMAGAESEQYF. Complete variable domain (other parts from reference TRBV28 and TRBJ2-7): DVKVTQSSRYLVKRTGEKVFLECVQDMDHENMFWYRQDPGLGLRLIYFSYDVKMKEKGDIPEGYSVSREKKERFSLILESASTNQTSMYLCASSPMAGAESEQYFGPGTRLTVT.